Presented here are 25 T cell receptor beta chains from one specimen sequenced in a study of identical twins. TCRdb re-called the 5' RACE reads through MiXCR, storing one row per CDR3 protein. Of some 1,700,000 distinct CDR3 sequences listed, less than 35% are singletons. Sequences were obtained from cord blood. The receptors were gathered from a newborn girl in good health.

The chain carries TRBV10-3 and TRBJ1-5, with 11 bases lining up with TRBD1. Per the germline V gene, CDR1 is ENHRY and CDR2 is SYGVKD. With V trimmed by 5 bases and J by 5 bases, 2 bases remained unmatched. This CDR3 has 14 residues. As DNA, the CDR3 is TGTGCCATCAGTCGGACAGGGGGCGATCAGCCCCAGCATTTT. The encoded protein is CAISRTGGDQPQHF.

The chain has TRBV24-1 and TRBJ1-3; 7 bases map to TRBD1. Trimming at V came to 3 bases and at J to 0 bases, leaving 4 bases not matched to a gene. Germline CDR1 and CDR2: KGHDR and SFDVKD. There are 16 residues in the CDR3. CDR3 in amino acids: CATSDRTGTSGNTIYF. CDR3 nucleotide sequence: TGTGCCACCAGTGATCGGACAGGAACCTCTGGAAACACCATATATTTT.

The CDR3 here is CSASRTRGNEQFF. In DNA, the CDR3 is TGCAGTGCTTCAAGGACGCGGGGCAATGAGCAGTTCTTC. J is TRBJ2-1 and V is TRBV20-1, with TRBD2 as a possible D gene (6 bases). V lost 5 bases and J 6 bases, leaving 14 bases between the germline ends. Germline V gene sequence: CDR1 DFQATT, CDR2 SNEGSKA (reference sequence). The length of the CDR3 is 13 residues.

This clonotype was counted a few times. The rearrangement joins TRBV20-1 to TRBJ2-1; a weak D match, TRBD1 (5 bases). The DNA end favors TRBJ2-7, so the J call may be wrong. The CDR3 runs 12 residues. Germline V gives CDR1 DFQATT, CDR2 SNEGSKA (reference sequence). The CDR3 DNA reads TGCAGTGCTTGGACATCCTACAATGAGCAGTACTTC. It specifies CSAWTSYNEQYF.

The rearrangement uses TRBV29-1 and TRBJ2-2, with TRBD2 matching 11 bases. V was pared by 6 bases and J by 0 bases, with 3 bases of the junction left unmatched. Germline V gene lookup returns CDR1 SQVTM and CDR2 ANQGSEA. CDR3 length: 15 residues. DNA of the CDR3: TGCAGCGTGACTAGCGGGGTTACGAACACCGGGGAGCTGTTTTTT. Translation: CSVTSGVTNTGELFF.

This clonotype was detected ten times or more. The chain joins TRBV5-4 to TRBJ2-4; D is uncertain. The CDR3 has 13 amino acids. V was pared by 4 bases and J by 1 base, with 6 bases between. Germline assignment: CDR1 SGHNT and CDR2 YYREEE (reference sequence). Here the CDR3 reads CASSDGAKNIQYF. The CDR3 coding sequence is TGTGCCAGCAGCGACGGGGCCAAAAACATTCAGTACTTC.

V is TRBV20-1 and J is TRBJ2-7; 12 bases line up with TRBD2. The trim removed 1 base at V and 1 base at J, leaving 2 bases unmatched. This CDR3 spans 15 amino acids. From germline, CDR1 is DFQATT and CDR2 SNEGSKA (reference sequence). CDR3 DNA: TGCAGTGCTAGAGCTAGCGGGGGGGCTTCCTACGAGCAGTACTTC. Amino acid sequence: CSARASGGASYEQYF.

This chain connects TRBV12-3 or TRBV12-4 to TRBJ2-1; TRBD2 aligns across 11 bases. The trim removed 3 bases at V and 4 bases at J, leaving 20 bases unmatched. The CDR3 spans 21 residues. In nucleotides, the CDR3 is TGTGCCAGCAGTTTCAGTTCGCGGTTTGTTACTAGCGGGAGTTCATACAATGAGCAGTTCTTC. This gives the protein CASSFSSRFVTSGSSYNEQFF.

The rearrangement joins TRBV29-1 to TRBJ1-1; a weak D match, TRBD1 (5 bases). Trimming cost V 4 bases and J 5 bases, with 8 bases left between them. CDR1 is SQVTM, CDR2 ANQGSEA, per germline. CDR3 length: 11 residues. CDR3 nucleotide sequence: TGCAGCGTTGGCAGGGTTACTGAAGCTTTCTTT. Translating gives CSVGRVTEAFF.

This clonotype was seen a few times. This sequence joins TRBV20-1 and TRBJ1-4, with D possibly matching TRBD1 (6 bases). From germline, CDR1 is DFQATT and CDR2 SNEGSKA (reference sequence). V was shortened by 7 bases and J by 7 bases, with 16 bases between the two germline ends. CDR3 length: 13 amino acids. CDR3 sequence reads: CSVGIGGREKLFF. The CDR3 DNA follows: TGCAGTGTGGGGATCGGGGGGCGTGAAAAACTGTTTTTT.

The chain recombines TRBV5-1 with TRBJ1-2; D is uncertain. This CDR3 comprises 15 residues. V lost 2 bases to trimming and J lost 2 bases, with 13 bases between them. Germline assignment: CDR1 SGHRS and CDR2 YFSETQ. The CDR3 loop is CASSFGPAGNYGYTF. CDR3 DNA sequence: TGCGCCAGCAGCTTTGGGCCGGCGGGGAACTATGGCTACACCTTC.

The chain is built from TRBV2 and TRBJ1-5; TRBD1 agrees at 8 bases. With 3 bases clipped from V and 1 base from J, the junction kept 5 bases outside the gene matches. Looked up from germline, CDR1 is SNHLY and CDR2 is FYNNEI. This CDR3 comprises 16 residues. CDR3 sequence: CASSEGGTGSNQPQHF. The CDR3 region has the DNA TGTGCCAGCAGTGAGGGGGGGACAGGAAGCAATCAGCCCCAGCATTTT.

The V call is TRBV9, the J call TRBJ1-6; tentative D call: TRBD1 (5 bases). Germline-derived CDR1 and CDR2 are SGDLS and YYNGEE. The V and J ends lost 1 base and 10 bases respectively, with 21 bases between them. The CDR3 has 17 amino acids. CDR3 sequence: CASSVRNVRDVNSPLHF. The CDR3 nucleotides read TGTGCCAGCAGCGTACGAAATGTCCGGGACGTCAACTCACCCCTCCACTTT. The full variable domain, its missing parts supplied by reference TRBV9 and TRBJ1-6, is DSGVTQTPKHLITATGQRVTLRCSPRSGDLSVYWYQQSLDQGLQFLIQYYNGEERAKGNILERFSAQQFPDLHSELNLSSLELGDSALYFCASSVRNVRDVNSPLHFGNGTRLTVT.

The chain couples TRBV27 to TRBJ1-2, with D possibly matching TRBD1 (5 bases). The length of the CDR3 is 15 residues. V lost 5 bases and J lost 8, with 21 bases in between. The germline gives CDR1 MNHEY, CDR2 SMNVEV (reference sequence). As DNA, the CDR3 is TGTGCCAGCAGTGTCCAGGGTAGCCCCTTAGACGGCTACACCTTC. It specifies CASSVQGSPLDGYTF.

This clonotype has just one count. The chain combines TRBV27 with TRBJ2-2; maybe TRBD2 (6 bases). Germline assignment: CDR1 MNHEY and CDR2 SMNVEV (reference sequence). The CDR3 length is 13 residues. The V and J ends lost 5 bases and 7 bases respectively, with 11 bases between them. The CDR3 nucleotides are TGTGCCAGCAGTCCGGGGGTTCACGGGGAGCTGTTTTTT. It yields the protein CASSPGVHGELFF.

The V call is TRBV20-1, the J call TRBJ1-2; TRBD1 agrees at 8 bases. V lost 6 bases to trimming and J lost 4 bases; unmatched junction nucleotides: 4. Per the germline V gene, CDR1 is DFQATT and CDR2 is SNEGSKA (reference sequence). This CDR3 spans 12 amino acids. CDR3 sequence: CSASGGLYGYTF. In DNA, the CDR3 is TGCAGTGCCTCAGGGGGCCTCTATGGCTACACCTTC.

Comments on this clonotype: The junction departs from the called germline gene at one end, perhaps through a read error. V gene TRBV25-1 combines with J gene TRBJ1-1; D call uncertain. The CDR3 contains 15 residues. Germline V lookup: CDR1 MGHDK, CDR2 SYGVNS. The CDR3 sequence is CANSESHGLNTEAFF. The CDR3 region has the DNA TGTGCCAACAGTGAATCTCACGGCTTGAACACTGAAGCTTTCTTT.

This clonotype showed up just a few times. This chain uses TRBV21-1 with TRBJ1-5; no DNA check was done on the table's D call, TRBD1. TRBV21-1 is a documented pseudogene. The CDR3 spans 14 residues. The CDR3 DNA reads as TGTGCCAGCATCGAACCCGGTATGTGTCAGCCCCAGCATTTT. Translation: CASIEPGMCQPQHF.

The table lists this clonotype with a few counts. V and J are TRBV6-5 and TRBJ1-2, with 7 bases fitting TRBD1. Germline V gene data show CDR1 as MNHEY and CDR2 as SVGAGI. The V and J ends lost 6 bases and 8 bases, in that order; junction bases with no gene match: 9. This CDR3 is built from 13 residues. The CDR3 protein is CASRPTGVGGYTF. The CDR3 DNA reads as TGTGCCAGCAGACCCACAGGGGTGGGAGGCTACACCTTC.

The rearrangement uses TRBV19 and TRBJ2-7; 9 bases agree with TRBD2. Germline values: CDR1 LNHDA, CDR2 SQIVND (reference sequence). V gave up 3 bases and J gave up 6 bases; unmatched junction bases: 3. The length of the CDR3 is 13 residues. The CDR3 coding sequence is TGTGCCAGTAGTATGGGAGCGGGAGGCGAGCAGTACTTC. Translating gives CASSMGAGGEQYF.

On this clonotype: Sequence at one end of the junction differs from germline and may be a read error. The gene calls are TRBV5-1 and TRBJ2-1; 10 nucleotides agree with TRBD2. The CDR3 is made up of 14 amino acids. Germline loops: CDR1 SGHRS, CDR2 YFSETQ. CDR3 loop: CASGFLAGANEQFF. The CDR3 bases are TGCGCCAGCGGCTTCCTAGCGGGGGCCAATGAGCAGTTCTTC.

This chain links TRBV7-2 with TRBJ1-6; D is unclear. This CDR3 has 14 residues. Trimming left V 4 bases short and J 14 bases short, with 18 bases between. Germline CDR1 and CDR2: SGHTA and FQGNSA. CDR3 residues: CASSSDLQRESLHF. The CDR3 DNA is TGTGCCAGCAGCTCAGACTTACAAAGGGAATCCCTCCACTTT.

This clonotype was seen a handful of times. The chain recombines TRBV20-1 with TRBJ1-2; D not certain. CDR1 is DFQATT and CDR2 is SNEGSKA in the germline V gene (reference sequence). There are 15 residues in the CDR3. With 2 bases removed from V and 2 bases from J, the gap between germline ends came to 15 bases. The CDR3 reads CSARKQKFLNYGYTF. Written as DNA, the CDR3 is TGCAGTGCTAGAAAACAGAAATTTCTGAACTATGGCTACACCTTC.

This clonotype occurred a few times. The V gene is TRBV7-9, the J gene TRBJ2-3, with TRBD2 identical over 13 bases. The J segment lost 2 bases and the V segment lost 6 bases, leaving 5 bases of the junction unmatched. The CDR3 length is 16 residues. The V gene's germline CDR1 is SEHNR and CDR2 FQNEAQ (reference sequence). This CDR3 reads CASSQTSGRNTDTQYF. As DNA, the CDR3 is TGTGCCAGCAGTCAGACTAGCGGGAGGAACACAGATACGCAGTATTTT.

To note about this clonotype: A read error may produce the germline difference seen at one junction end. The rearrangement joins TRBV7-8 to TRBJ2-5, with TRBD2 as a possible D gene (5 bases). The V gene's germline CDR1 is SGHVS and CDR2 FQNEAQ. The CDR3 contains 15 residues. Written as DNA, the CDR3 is TGTGCCAGCAGCTTTCGTGTGAACCGGGAAGAGACCCCGTACTTC. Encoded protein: CASSFRVNREETPYF.